These 18 T cell receptor beta chains share one sample of origin, sequenced in a study of CD8 T cells in Susac syndrome. RNA, at 0.5 to 1 ug, was reverse transcribed with random hexamers. TCRdb itself ran the immunoSEQ multiplex PCR reads through MiXCR, one entry per CDR3 protein. The profile shows about 170,000 distinct CDR3 sequences, 90% to 95% of them singletons. The sample comprised CD4+ T cells from PBMCs. The source is a human donor with multiple sclerosis.

The V gene is TRBV30, the J gene TRBJ2-2, with D possibly being TRBD1 or TRBD2 (5 bases each). Germline V lookup: CDR1 GTSNPN, CDR2 SVGIG (reference sequence). V was shortened by 4 bases and J by 0 bases, with 12 bases between the two germline ends. This CDR3 comprises 15 residues. As DNA, the CDR3 is TGTGCCTGGACCCGGGGCCTCGCGAACACCGGGGAGCTGTTTTTT. Amino acids: CAWTRGLANTGELFF.

This chain connects TRBV11-2 to TRBJ1-6, with D maybe TRBD1 (5 bases). Germline-derived CDR1 and CDR2 are SGHAT and FQNNGV. Trimming removed 4 bases from V and 8 bases from J, with 18 bases in between. The CDR3 totals 16 residues. The CDR3 sequence is CASSWRGDTGDSPLHF. In DNA form, the CDR3 reads TGTGCCAGCAGCTGGCGCGGGGATACAGGTGATTCACCCCTCCACTTT.

A single count supports this clonotype. The chain uses TRBV20-1 and TRBJ2-7; D unclear. Looked up from germline, CDR1 is DFQATT and CDR2 is SNEGSKA (reference sequence). V lost 4 bases, J lost 0 bases, and 16 bases lay in between. The length of the CDR3 is 15 residues. CDR3 loop: CSATHDKVSSYEQYF. The CDR3 region has the DNA TGCAGTGCTACCCATGACAAGGTTAGCTCCTACGAGCAGTACTTC.

The V call is TRBV15, the J call TRBJ2-5; perhaps D is TRBD1 or TRBD2 (5 bases each). This CDR3 region has 15 residues. V lost 1 base and J 4 bases, leaving 13 bases between the germline ends. The germline V gene encodes CDR1 LNHNV and CDR2 YYDKDF (reference sequence). The CDR3 DNA is TGTGCCACCAGCAGAGGATATGGGGACGGAGAGACCCAGTACTTC. Translating it yields CATSRGYGDGETQYF.

CDR3 in DNA: TGCGCCAGCAGCCCAAGAGGACTCCCCAATCAGCCCCAGCATTTT. Protein: CASSPRGLPNQPQHF. The chain is built from TRBV5-1 and TRBJ1-5; no reliable D call. This CDR3 is 15 amino acids long. CDR1 is SGHRS, CDR2 YFSETQ, per germline. The ends were cut back, 4 bases at V and 3 bases at J, with 14 bases in the middle.

V usage is TRBV6-5 and J usage is TRBJ2-3; 7 nucleotides match TRBD2. This CDR3 has 14 residues. Germline V gene lookup returns CDR1 MNHEY and CDR2 SVGAGI. The V gene end was trimmed by 2 bases and the J gene end by 5 bases; junction bases not matched to a gene: 4. The chain's CDR3 is CASSYAGVKDTQYF. The CDR3 nucleotides read TGTGCCAGCAGTTACGCGGGAGTGAAAGATACGCAGTATTTT.

The gene calls are TRBV30 and TRBJ2-1; 14 bases are a match to TRBD2. The CDR3 spans 14 residues. Trimming cost V 4 bases and J 8 bases; bases outside gene matches: 4. Germline CDR1 reads GTSNPN; CDR2 reads SVGIG (reference sequence). CDR3 residues: CAWTGTSGSHEQFF. The CDR3, as DNA: TGTGCCTGGACCGGGACTAGCGGGAGCCATGAGCAGTTCTTC.

This clonotype was detected only once. The chain couples TRBV20-1 to TRBJ1-6; D unresolved. Germline V gene sequence: CDR1 DFQATT, CDR2 SNEGSKA (reference sequence). The V end lost 5 bases, the J end lost 4 bases, and 12 bases lay between the germline ends. The CDR3 loop spans 14 amino acids. CDR3 nucleotides: TGCAGTGCTCCCCCCCAGGCGTATAATTCACCCCTCCACTTT. Its protein product is CSAPPQAYNSPLHF.

This clonotype was observed once. This chain joins TRBV9 and TRBJ2-4, with 7 positions matching TRBD2. Germline V CDR1 and CDR2: SGDLS, YYNGEE. This CDR3 is 13 amino acids long. Trimming took 3 bases from V and 8 from J; bases not matched to a gene: 5. CDR3 nucleotides: TGTGCCAGCAGCGCAGGGACTACGGACATTCAGTACTTC. Its protein product is CASSAGTTDIQYF.

V gene TRBV4-3 combines with J gene TRBJ1-2; TRBD1 matches at 7 bases. Losses at the gene ends were 1 base for V and 5 bases for J; bases not matched to a gene: 10. The CDR3 runs 16 residues. The V gene's germline CDR1 is LGHNA and CDR2 YSLEER. DNA of the CDR3: TGCGCCAGCAGCCAAGTTTCAGCCGGGACAGATTATGGCTACACCTTC. It is translated as CASSQVSAGTDYGYTF.

This chain uses TRBV11-1 with TRBJ2-3; the D is unclear. The V end lost 3 bases, the J end lost 6 bases, and 10 bases lay between the germline ends. In germline, CDR1 is SGHAT, CDR2 FQDESV (reference sequence). CDR3 length equals 13 residues. The CDR3 loop reads CASSFSDPDTQYF. The CDR3 DNA reads as TGTGCCAGCAGCTTCTCCGACCCGGATACGCAGTATTTT.

This chain connects TRBV5-1 to TRBJ2-7; D unresolved. This CDR3 is built from 16 residues. The germline V gene has CDR1 SGHRS and CDR2 YFSETQ. Trimming took 0 bases from V and 6 from J, leaving 19 bases between them. The CDR3 here is CASSLAPYLQMGEQYF. DNA for the CDR3: TGCGCCAGCAGCTTGGCCCCCTACCTCCAGATGGGCGAGCAGTACTTC.

The V call is TRBV20-1, the J call TRBJ2-5; D is possibly TRBD1 (6 bases). This CDR3 has 16 residues. Trimming took 0 bases from V and 2 from J, leaving 16 bases between them. Looked up from germline, CDR1 is DFQATT and CDR2 is SNEGSKA (reference sequence). The CDR3 DNA reads as TGCAGTGCTAGAGATTACCGGACAGCCAATCAAGAGACCCAGTACTTC. Amino acid sequence: CSARDYRTANQETQYF.

The chain carries TRBV10-2 and TRBJ2-7, with 13 bases matching TRBD2. Germline CDR1 WSHSY, CDR2 SAAADI. The CDR3 is made up of 13 amino acids. V gave up 10 bases and J gave up 6 bases; unmatched junction bases: 6. The CDR3 bases are TGCGCCACCCGACTAGCGGGAGGACCCGAGCAGTACTTC. Translation: CATRLAGGPEQYF.

The chain couples TRBV6-5 to TRBJ1-5, with D maybe TRBD1 (5 bases). The CDR3 sequence is 14 residues long. V lost 6 bases to trimming and J lost 4 bases, with 13 bases between them. CDR1 and CDR2 from the germline V gene are MNHEY and SVGAGI. The CDR3: CASSPLGGNQPQHF. The CDR3 DNA is TGTGCCAGCAGCCCCCTGGGGGGGAATCAGCCCCAGCATTTT.

This chain links TRBV9 with TRBJ2-1, with TRBD1 identical over 7 bases. The CDR3 is 11 residues long. Trimming cost V 0 bases and J 15 bases; bases outside gene matches: 3. The germline gives CDR1 SGDLS, CDR2 YYNGEE. CDR3 coding DNA: TGTGCCAGCAGCGTAGTGGGACAGCTGTTCTTC. Amino acid sequence: CASSVVGQLFF.

This chain connects TRBV7-8 to TRBJ1-4; unclear D gene. Deletions cut 1 base from V and 0 bases from J, with 6 bases between. This CDR3 comprises 15 residues. Germline CDR1 is SGHVS and CDR2 is FQNEAQ. In nucleotides, the CDR3 is TGTGCCAGCAGCTTAGATCCGGCAACTAATGAAAAACTGTTTTTT. This encodes CASSLDPATNEKLFF.

This clonotype was detected a few times. V is TRBV7-2 and J is TRBJ2-2, with D possibly matching TRBD1 (6 bases). The CDR3 loop spans 14 amino acids. Germline V lookup: CDR1 SGHTA, CDR2 FQGNSA. Trimming took off 6 bases at V and 1 base at J, with 9 bases between the two ends. CDR3 DNA sequence: TGTGCCAGCAGGGCACAGGGGAACACCGGGGAGCTGTTTTTT. As protein: CASRAQGNTGELFF.